Given below is one T cell receptor (beta chain) in context. Clones were read by immunoSEQ multiplex PCR, and TCRdb kept only the in-frame ones, dropping some. The sample holds 490,000 or so clones, 79% seen once. The data originate from a study of shared clonotypes between healthy human individuals. The receptor was isolated from a woman in her thirties or forties in good health. Some clones in this sample may be carry-over from other donors' samples. Sequencing was performed on PBMCs.

The CDR3 protein is CASSKTGANTGELFF. For the CDR3, the DNA is TGTGCCAGCAGCAAGACAGGGGCCAACACCGGGGAGCTGTTTTTT. V usage is TRBV5-6 and J usage is TRBJ2-2; 8 nucleotides agree with TRBD1. The CDR3 has 15 residues. The trim removed 4 bases at V and 2 bases at J, leaving 4 bases unmatched. CDR1 is SGHDT, CDR2 YYEEEE, per germline.